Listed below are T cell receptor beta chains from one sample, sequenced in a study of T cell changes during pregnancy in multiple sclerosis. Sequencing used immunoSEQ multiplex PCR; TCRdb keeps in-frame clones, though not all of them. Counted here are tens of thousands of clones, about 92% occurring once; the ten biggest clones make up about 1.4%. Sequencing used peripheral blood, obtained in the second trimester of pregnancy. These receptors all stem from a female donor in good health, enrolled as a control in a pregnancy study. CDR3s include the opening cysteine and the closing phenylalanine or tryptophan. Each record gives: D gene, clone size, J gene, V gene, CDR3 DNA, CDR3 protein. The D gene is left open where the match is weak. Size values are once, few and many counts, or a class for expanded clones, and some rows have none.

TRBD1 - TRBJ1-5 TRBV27 TGTGCCAGCATTGGACAGGCCCATCAGCCCCAGCATTTT CASIGQAHQPQHF
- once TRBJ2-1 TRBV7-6 TGTGCCAGCAGCTTAAGAGACAGGCGTTCCTACAATGAGCAGTTCTTC CASSLRDRRSYNEQFF
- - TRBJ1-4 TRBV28 TGTGCCAGCAGTTTATTTTCGTTTGCGGGCCACAATGAAAAACTGTTTTTT CASSLFSFAGHNEKLFF
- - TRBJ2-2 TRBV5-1 TGCGCCAGCAGCTTGTGGGGCTTAGGGGGCACCGGGGAGCTGTTTTTT CASSLWGLGGTGELFF
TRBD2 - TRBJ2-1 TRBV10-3 TGTGCCATCATATCGGGAGGCCCTGGGGATGAGCAGTTCTTC CAIISGGPGDEQFF
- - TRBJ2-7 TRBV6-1 TGTGCCAGCAGTGCCCAAACCTACGAGCAGTACTTC CASSAQTYEQYF
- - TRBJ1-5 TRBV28 TGTGCCAGCAGTTTTGTGAGGGAGAATCAGCCCCAGCATTTT CASSFVRENQPQHF
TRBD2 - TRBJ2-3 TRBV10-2 TGCGCCAGCAGTATGACTAGCGGGGGGACAGATACGCAGTATTTT CASSMTSGGTDTQYF
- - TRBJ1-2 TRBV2 TGTGCCAGCAGCCTACAGGGAGCTGGGGGCTACACCTTC CASSLQGAGGYTF
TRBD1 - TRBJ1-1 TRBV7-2 TGTGCCAGCAGCCCGGGACAGGGGGACACTGAAGCTTTCTTT CASSPGQGDTEAFF
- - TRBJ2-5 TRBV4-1 TGCGCCAGCAGCCAAGCTTCCAGCGTGCAGACCCAGTACTTC CASSQASSVQTQYF
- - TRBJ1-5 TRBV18 TGTGCCAGCTCTCCGGGGGAGTCTCAGCCCCAGCATTTT CASSPGESQPQHF
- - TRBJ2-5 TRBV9 TGTGCCAGCAGCGTAGGAGAAGTAGCGTGGGGTTCGGAGACCCAGTACTTC CASSVGEVAWGSETQYF
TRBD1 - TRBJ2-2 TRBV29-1 TGCAGCGCCGACCCGGGACAGGGGGCCGGGGAGCTGTTTTTT CSADPGQGAGELFF
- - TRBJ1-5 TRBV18 TGTGCCAGCTCAGACCAGGGACAGCCCCAGCATTTT CASSDQGQPQHF
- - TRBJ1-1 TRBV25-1 TGTGCCAGCAGGGAAACAGGGATGAACACTGAAGCTTTCTTT CASRETGMNTEAFF
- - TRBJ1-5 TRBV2 TGTGCCAGCAGCGTCGATGAACAGGGTCATAGCAATCAGCCCCAGCATTTT CASSVDEQGHSNQPQHF
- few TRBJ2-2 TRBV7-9 TGTGCCAGCAGCTTAGGAAACAGGGACACCGGGGAGCTGTTTTTT CASSLGNRDTGELFF
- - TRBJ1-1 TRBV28 TGTGCCAGCAGTTCTACAGACAGCTATCCGGAAGCTTTCTTT CASSSTDSYPEAFF
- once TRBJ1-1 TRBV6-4 TGTGCCAGCAGTTTGACAGGAGCTAACACTGAAGCTTTCTTT CASSLTGANTEAFF
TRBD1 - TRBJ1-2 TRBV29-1 TGCAGCGTCGGGACAGCCTTGCCTCATAACTATGGCTACACCTTC CSVGTALPHNYGYTF
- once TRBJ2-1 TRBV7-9 TGTGCCAGCAGAAAGGAGGGGACTGGGGCGGGAGAGCAGTTCTTC CASRKEGTGAGEQFF
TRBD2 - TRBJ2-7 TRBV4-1 TGCGCCAGCAGCCAAGCGGTGGTGGGGGCGGGAGGGGGCCGGGAGCAGTACTTC CASSQAVVGAGGGREQYF
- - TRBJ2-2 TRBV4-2 TGTGCCAGCAGCACGGGTCTAACGGACACCGGGGAGCTGTTTTTT CASSTGLTDTGELFF
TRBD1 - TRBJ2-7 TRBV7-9 TGTGCCAGCAGGTGGGACAGAGGGTACGAGCAGTACTTC CASRWDRGYEQYF
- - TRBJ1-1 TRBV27 TGTGCCAGCAGCCTAGTGTGGGAGAGTCAGGCTTTCTTT CASSLVWESQAFF
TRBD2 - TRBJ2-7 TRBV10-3 TGTGCCATCAGTGTCCAACTAGCGGGGGGACCGAGACCTCACTACGAGCAGTACTTC CAISVQLAGGPRPHYEQYF
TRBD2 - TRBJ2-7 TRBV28 TGTGCCAGCAGTCCCCCGGGACTAGCGGGGACCTACGAGCAGTACTTC CASSPPGLAGTYEQYF
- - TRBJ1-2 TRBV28 TGTGCCAGCAGTTCCCCGGGAGGCTACACCTTC CASSSPGGYTF
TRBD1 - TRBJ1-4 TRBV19 TGTGCCAGTAGTATTATAACAGGGGATGAAAAACTGTTTTTT CASSIITGDEKLFF
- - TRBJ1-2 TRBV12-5 TGTGCTAGTGGTTATCCCCAGTCACCCGAATACCCTCTTAACTATGGCTACACCTTC CASGYPQSPEYPLNYGYTF
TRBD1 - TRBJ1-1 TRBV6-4 TGTGCCAGCAGTGCGACAGGGGGAACTGAAGCTTTCTTT CASSATGGTEAFF
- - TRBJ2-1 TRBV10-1 TGCGCCAGCCCTGGGGAGCCCGGTGAGCAGTTCTTC CASPGEPGEQFF
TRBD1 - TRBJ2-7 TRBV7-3 TGTGCCAGCAGCCCGTCGACAGGGTCCTACGAGCAGTACTTC CASSPSTGSYEQYF
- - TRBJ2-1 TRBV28 TGTGCCAGCAGTACACGACTTCGTCGGGATGAGCAGTTCTTC CASSTRLRRDEQFF
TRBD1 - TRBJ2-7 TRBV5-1 TGCGCCAGCAGCAGCTGGACAGGAACCGAGCAGTACTTC CASSSWTGTEQYF
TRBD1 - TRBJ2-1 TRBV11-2 TGTGCCAGCAGCGGGGACAGATCCTACAATGAGCAGTTCTTC CASSGDRSYNEQFF
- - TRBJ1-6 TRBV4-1 TGCGCCAGCAGCCAAGCTCAACAGAATAATTCACCCCTCCACTTT CASSQAQQNNSPLHF
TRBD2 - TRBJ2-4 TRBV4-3 TGCGCCAGCAGCCAAGAAGCGTCCGGACTAGCCACCGACATTCAGTACTTC CASSQEASGLATDIQYF
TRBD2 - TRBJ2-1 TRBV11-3 TGTGCCAGCAGCGCTAGCGGGAGAGGAAATGAGCAGTTCTTC CASSASGRGNEQFF
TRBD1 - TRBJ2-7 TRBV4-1 TGCGCCAGCAGCCCCTTACAGGGGGCCTCCTACGAGCAGTACTTC CASSPLQGASYEQYF
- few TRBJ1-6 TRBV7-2 TGTGCCAGCAGCTTCGGGACATACCCTTATTCACCCCTCCACTTT CASSFGTYPYSPLHF
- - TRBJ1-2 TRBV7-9 TGTGCCAGCAGCTTAGGGGGGCAGAGCTATGGCTACACCTTC CASSLGGQSYGYTF
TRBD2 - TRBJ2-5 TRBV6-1 TGTGCCAGCAGTGAAGAAGCGGGAGGGCCAGAGACCCAGTACTTC CASSEEAGGPETQYF
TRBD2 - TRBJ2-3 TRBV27 TGTGCCCGCTGCCTAGCGGGGGACACAGATACGCAGTATTTT CARCLAGDTDTQYF
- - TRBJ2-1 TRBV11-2 TGTGCCAGCAGCTTTGATGTTGGGGGCCGCGGTGAGCAGTTCTTC CASSFDVGGRGEQFF
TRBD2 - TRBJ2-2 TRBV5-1 TGCGCCAGCAGCCCTCGGACTAGCGGGGGGGCTGGCGGGGAGCTGTTTTTT CASSPRTSGGAGGELFF